This T cell receptor beta chain appears in the sequencing data of a study of neurological immune-mediated disorders. TCRdb called the 5' RACE reads again in MiXCR, with one record for every CDR3 protein. The sample gives some 60,000 distinct CDR3 sequences, about 10% of which show up once; less than 8% is in the top ten. This clonotype was seen a few times. Time point given: longitudinal time-point 1 (baseline). This TCR derives from a male donor with HTLV-1-associated myelopathy (HAM/TSP). Sequencing was performed on PBMCs.

DNA of the CDR3: TGTGCCAGCAGCAAACCGGGACAGGGACCGTTCTCTGGGGCCAACGTCCTGACTTTC. It yields the protein CASSKPGQGPFSGANVLTF. The chain employs TRBV5-4 and TRBJ2-6, with 9 bases lining up with TRBD1. Looked up from germline, CDR1 is SGHNT and CDR2 is YYREEE (reference sequence). J lost 0 bases, V lost 4 bases, and 11 bases had no gene match. The CDR3 is made up of 19 amino acids.